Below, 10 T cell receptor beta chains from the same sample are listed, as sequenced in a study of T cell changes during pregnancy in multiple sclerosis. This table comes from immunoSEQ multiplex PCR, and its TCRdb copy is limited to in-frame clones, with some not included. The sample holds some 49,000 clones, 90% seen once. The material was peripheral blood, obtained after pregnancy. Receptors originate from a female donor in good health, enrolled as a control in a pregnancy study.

The CDR3 loop reads CASSLLSGTVRNEQFF. The CDR3 coding sequence is TGTGCCAGCAGTTTACTGTCCGGGACAGTTCGCAATGAGCAGTTCTTC. The chain has TRBV28 and TRBJ2-1, with 7 bases aligning to TRBD1. CDR3 length: 16 amino acids. Looked up from germline, CDR1 is MDHEN and CDR2 is SYDVKM. Trimming removed 2 bases from V and 6 bases from J; junction bases left unmatched: 10.

The CDR3: CASSFLQGSTDTQYF. The CDR3 DNA is TGTGCCAGCAGCTTTCTACAGGGAAGCACAGATACGCAGTATTTT. The genes are TRBV5-6 and TRBJ2-3; a weak D match, TRBD1 (6 bases). Trimming took 2 bases from V and 0 from J, leaving 10 bases between them. Germline CDR1 and CDR2: SGHDT and YYEEEE. The CDR3 is made up of 15 amino acids.

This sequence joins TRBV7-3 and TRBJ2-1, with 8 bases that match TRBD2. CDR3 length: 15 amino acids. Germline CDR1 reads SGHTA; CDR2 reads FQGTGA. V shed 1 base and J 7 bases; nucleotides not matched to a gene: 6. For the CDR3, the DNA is TGTGCCAGCAGCTTAAGCGGGGGGCTAAGGAATGAGCAGTTCTTC. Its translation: CASSLSGGLRNEQFF.

The CDR3 nucleotides are TGTGCCAGAAGACAGGGGGTAGGCAATCAGCCCCAGCATTTT. Protein product: CARRQGVGNQPQHF. V gene TRBV21-1 combines with J gene TRBJ1-5; the table names TRBD1, a call not compared with the DNA. TRBV21-1 is marked as a pseudogene. This CDR3 comprises 14 residues.

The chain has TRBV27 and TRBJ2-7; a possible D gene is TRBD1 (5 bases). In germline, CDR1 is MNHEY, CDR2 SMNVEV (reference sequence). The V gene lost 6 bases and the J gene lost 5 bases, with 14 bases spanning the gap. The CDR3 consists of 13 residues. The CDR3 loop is CASRAQGRNEQYF. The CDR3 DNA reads TGTGCCAGCAGAGCCCAGGGTCGAAACGAGCAGTACTTC.

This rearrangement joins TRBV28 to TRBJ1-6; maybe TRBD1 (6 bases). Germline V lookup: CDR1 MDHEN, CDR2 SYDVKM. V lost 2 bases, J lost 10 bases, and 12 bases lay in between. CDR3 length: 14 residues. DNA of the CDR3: TGTGCCAGCAGTTTAAGAGCAGGGGTGTCACCCCTCCACTTT. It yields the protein CASSLRAGVSPLHF.

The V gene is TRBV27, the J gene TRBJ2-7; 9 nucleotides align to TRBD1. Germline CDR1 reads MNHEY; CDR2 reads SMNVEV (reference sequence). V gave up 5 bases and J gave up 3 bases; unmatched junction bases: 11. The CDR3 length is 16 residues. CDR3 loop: CASSGFRDRAIYEQYF. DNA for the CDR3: TGTGCCAGCAGTGGTTTCCGGGACAGGGCGATCTACGAGCAGTACTTC.

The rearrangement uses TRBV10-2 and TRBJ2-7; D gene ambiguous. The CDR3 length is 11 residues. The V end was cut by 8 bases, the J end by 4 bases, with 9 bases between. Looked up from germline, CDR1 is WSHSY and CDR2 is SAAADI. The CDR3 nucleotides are TGCGCCAGCGGCCCACGTTACGAGCAGTACTTC. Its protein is CASGPRYEQYF.

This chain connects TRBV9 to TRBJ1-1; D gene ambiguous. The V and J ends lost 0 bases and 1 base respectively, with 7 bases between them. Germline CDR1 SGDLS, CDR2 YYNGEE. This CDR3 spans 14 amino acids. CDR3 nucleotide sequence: TGTGCCAGCAGCGTAGTACAGAAGAACACTGAAGCTTTCTTT. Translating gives CASSVVQKNTEAFF.

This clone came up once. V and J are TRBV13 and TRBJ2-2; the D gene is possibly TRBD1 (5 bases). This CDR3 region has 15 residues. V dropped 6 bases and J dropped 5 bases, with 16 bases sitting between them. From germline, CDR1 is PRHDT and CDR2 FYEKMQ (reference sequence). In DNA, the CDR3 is TGTGCCAGCAGTTTAATGGGGCAGGCGACCGGGGAGCTGTTTTTT. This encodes CASSLMGQATGELFF.